This is a list of T cell receptor beta chains from one sample in a study of CD8 T cells in ankylosing spondylitis. TCRdb re-called the 5' RACE reads with MiXCR, one entry per CDR3 protein. The sample consists of a few hundred thousand distinct CDR3 sequences, about a fifth of them appearing once. The sequenced sample was blood, either unsorted or a sorted T cell fraction (not recorded which). These receptors all come from a male donor with ankylosing spondylitis. Both conserved end residues are part of each CDR3. The D gene is left open where the match is weak. Not all rows give a size; the values are once, few, many and, for expanded clones, a class.

D	V	J	size	CDR3	DNA
TRBD1	TRBV12-3/TRBV12-4	TRBJ2-3	NA	CASSSTGESTDTQYF	TGTGCCAGCAGTTCAACAGGGGAGTCCACAGATACGCAGTATTTT
NA	TRBV7-7	TRBJ2-2	few	CASSSEGAGELFF	TGTGCCAGCAGCTCAGAGGGCGCCGGGGAGCTGTTTTTT
TRBD2	TRBV28	TRBJ2-2	NA	CASSLWSGLAGAGELFF	TGTGCCAGCAGTTTATGGTCTGGACTAGCGGGAGCGGGGGAGCTGTTTTTT
NA	TRBV19	TRBJ2-3	NA	CASSISFGSPTDTQYF	TGTGCCAGTAGTATATCGTTCGGCAGCCCCACAGATACGCAGTATTTT
TRBD2	TRBV7-2	TRBJ2-3	few	CASSLLAGGGTDTQYF	TGTGCCAGCAGCTTACTGGCGGGAGGAGGGACAGATACGCAGTATTTT
NA	TRBV6-2/TRBV6-3	TRBJ1-2	few	CASSSSMTPNYGYTF	TGTGCCAGCAGTTCCTCGATGACCCCGAACTATGGCTACACCTTC
NA	TRBV11-3	TRBJ2-2	NA	CASTLSGMNTGELFF	TGTGCCAGCACCCTTTCGGGAATGAACACCGGGGAGCTGTTTTTT
TRBD1	TRBV7-8	TRBJ2-2	many	CASIQGASMAGELFF	TGTGCCAGCATACAGGGGGCAAGCATGGCCGGGGAGCTGTTTTTT
NA	TRBV6-2/TRBV6-3	TRBJ2-1	NA	CASRESNREINEQFF	TGTGCCAGCAGGGAATCCAACCGGGAAATAAATGAGCAGTTCTTC
NA	TRBV20-1	TRBJ2-5	few	CSANPPVQETQYF	TGCAGTGCTAATCCTCCGGTCCAAGAGACCCAGTACTTC
NA	TRBV4-1	TRBJ1-1	few	CASSQDPRETNTEAFF	TGCGCCAGCAGCCAAGATCCCAGAGAAACGAACACTGAAGCTTTCTTT
TRBD2	TRBV7-9	TRBJ2-7	NA	CASNLADTYEQYF	TGTGCCAGCAACCTAGCGGACACCTACGAGCAGTACTTC
NA	TRBV12-3/TRBV12-4	TRBJ1-1	few	CASRIRTESPEAFF	TGTGCCAGCAGGATCAGGACGGAGAGCCCTGAAGCTTTCTTT
NA	TRBV29-1	TRBJ2-5	NA	CSVGGTQYF	TGCAGCGTTGGGGGGACCCAGTACTTC
TRBD1	TRBV28	TRBJ2-7	few	CATQTGYHEQYF	TGTGCCACCCAGACAGGGTATCACGAGCAGTACTTC
NA	TRBV20-1	TRBJ2-7	few	CSARNWPSYEQYF	TGCAGTGCTAGAAATTGGCCGAGCTACGAGCAGTACTTC
NA	TRBV10-3	TRBJ2-1	few	CAISREGRNEQFF	TGTGCCATCAGTAGAGAAGGGCGCAATGAGCAGTTCTTC
TRBD2	TRBV12-5	TRBJ2-1	NA	CASGPGLAGLPYNEQFF	TGTGCTAGTGGTCCAGGACTAGCGGGCCTTCCCTACAATGAGCAGTTCTTC
TRBD1	TRBV11-2	TRBJ1-2	few	CASSFSPGDRGYGYTF	TGTGCCAGCAGCTTTTCCCCTGGGGACAGAGGCTATGGCTACACCTTC
TRBD1	TRBV10-1	TRBJ1-4	NA	CASIEHRGRVEKLFF	TGCGCCAGCATCGAACACAGGGGGCGGGTTGAAAAACTGTTTTTT
TRBD2	TRBV7-6	TRBJ2-3	NA	CASSFPGLAARDTQYF	TGTGCCAGCAGCTTCCCGGGACTAGCGGCGAGGGATACGCAGTATTTT
NA	TRBV21-1	TRBJ2-6	NA	CASGESGANVLTF	TGTGCCAGCGGGGAATCTGGGGCCAACGTCCTGACTTTC
TRBD1	TRBV7-6	TRBJ1-1	NA	CASSSGTGLRSTEAFF	TGTGCCAGCAGCTCCGGGACAGGTTTAAGGAGCACTGAAGCTTTCTTT
NA	TRBV12-3/TRBV12-4	TRBJ1-2	NA	CASSFGPRPGYTF	TGTGCCAGCAGTTTTGGTCCCCGGCCGGGCTACACCTTC
NA	TRBV14	TRBJ2-4	NA	CASSSAFGPGGKNIQYF	TGTGCCAGCAGCTCGGCCTTCGGCCCTGGGGGCAAAAACATTCAGTACTTC
NA	TRBV6-5	TRBJ2-1	NA	CASSYGGSSYNEQFF	TGTGCCAGCAGTTACGGGGGGAGCTCCTACAATGAGCAGTTCTTC
NA	TRBV20-1	TRBJ2-2	few	CSARRHGNTGELFF	TGCAGTGCCCGAAGACACGGGAACACCGGGGAGCTGTTTTTT
NA	TRBV12-3/TRBV12-4	TRBJ1-1	few	CASAFLMNTEAFF	TGTGCCAGTGCTTTTCTCATGAACACTGAAGCTTTCTTT
NA	TRBV9	TRBJ2-1	NA	CASSVDLSSYNEQFF	TGTGCCAGCAGCGTCGACCTCAGCTCCTACAATGAGCAGTTCTTC
TRBD1	TRBV19	TRBJ1-1	once	CASTRATGAEAFF	TGTGCCAGCACAAGGGCGACAGGGGCTGAAGCTTTCTTT
TRBD1	TRBV4-3	TRBJ1-6	NA	CASSQEESRTGRISPLHF	TGCGCCAGCAGCCAAGAGGAGTCCAGGACAGGTCGGATTTCACCCCTCCACTTT
NA	TRBV12-3/TRBV12-4	TRBJ1-2	few	CASTLGPRSGGYTF	TGTGCCAGCACCTTGGGACCGCGGTCAGGCGGCTACACCTTC
TRBD2	TRBV7-2	TRBJ2-2	few	CASQTSGRAAGELFF	TGTGCCAGCCAAACTAGCGGGAGGGCCGCCGGGGAGCTGTTTTTT
TRBD2	TRBV14	TRBJ2-3	few	CASSQGLAGVTQYF	TGTGCCAGCAGCCAGGGACTAGCGGGTGTGACGCAGTATTTT
NA	TRBV29-1	TRBJ2-1	NA	CSGQSGYGEQFF	TGCAGCGGACAATCGGGGTACGGTGAGCAGTTCTTC
NA	TRBV30	TRBJ1-5	few	CAWSGGGNQPQHF	TGTGCCTGGAGTGGAGGGGGCAATCAGCCCCAGCATTTT
NA	TRBV5-1	TRBJ2-1	few	CASSPSDVYNEQFF	TGCGCCAGCAGCCCCTCCGACGTCTACAATGAGCAGTTCTTC
TRBD2	TRBV9	TRBJ2-1	few	CASSVGASGNDEQFF	TGTGCCAGCAGCGTTGGGGCTAGCGGGAACGATGAGCAGTTCTTC
NA	TRBV14	TRBJ2-7	NA	CASSISSYEQYF	TGTGCCAGCAGTATCAGCTCCTACGAGCAGTACTTC
NA	TRBV10-3	TRBJ1-3	NA	CAISESGGAGNTIYF	TGTGCCATCAGTGAGTCGGGAGGCGCCGGAAACACCATATATTTT
NA	TRBV5-1	TRBJ1-1	NA	CASSILGVGAEAFF	TGCGCCAGCAGCATCTTGGGGGTTGGGGCTGAAGCTTTCTTT
NA	TRBV2	TRBJ2-2	NA	CASVLHENTGELFF	TGTGCCAGCGTACTCCACGAGAACACCGGGGAGCTGTTTTTT
NA	TRBV24-1	TRBJ2-1	NA	CATSERSSRQFF	TGTGCCACCAGTGAGCGTAGTAGTAGGCAGTTCTTC
NA	TRBV2	TRBJ2-1	NA	CASSENSGTYNEQFF	TGTGCCAGCAGTGAGAATAGCGGAACCTACAATGAGCAGTTCTTC
NA	TRBV7-7	TRBJ2-1	NA	CASRPLGVGEQFF	TGTGCCAGCAGACCCTTAGGTGTTGGTGAGCAGTTCTTC
TRBD2	TRBV14	TRBJ2-1	few	CASSKGLAVDEQFF	TGTGCCAGCAGCAAAGGACTAGCGGTAGATGAGCAGTTCTTC
NA	TRBV29-1	TRBJ1-1	NA	CSVEATGGTEAFF	TGCAGCGTTGAAGCTACAGGAGGAACTGAAGCTTTCTTT
NA	TRBV6-1	TRBJ2-1	NA	CASSLSNIIASNEQFF	TGTGCCAGCAGTCTCAGTAATATAATAGCGAGCAATGAGCAGTTCTTC
NA	TRBV10-3	TRBJ2-2	NA	CAMGLPGGTGELFF	TGTGCCATGGGACTCCCAGGGGGCACCGGGGAGCTGTTTTTT
NA	TRBV10-3	TRBJ2-1	few	CAISERRYNEQFF	TGTGCCATCAGTGAAAGGCGATACAATGAGCAGTTCTTC
TRBD1	TRBV19	TRBJ2-5	NA	CASSKDREETQYF	TGTGCCAGTAGTAAGGACAGGGAAGAGACCCAGTACTTC
TRBD1	TRBV11-1	TRBJ2-3	NA	CASILGTETVSSTDTQYF	TGTGCCAGCATCTTAGGGACAGAAACCGTATCTAGCACAGATACGCAGTATTTT
TRBD1	TRBV10-3	TRBJ2-3	NA	CAIRGLGSAGGPTDTQYF	TGTGCCATCAGGGGGCTAGGTTCCGCAGGGGGCCCCACAGATACGCAGTATTTT
TRBD1	TRBV4-2	TRBJ1-2	few	CASSQAGQGVYGYTF	TGTGCCAGCAGCCAAGCCGGACAGGGGGTTTATGGCTACACCTTC
NA	TRBV12-3/TRBV12-4	TRBJ1-2	NA	CASSLGRHGYGYTF	TGTGCCAGCAGTTTAGGTCGGCACGGCTATGGCTACACCTTC